The rows below give T cell receptor beta chains drawn from one sample of a study of regulatory T cells in long-lasting Graves disease. TCRdb ran MiXCR on the multiplex PCR reads and lists one entry per CDR3 protein. Here the sample spans a few hundred thousand distinct CDR3 sequences, under 25% being singletons. The specimen comprised peripheral blood mononuclear cells (PBMCs), sampled when the disease was refractory, from a patient treated with antithyroid drugs. These receptors were collected from a female donor with Graves disease. Each CDR3 is given with its conserved first and last residue. A D gene is named only where the DNA matches it firmly. Not every row has a clone size; where given, it reads once, few, many or a size class.

clone_size j_call d_call v_call cdr3_nt cdr3_aa
many TRBJ2-7 TRBD1 TRBV2 TGTGCCAGCAGCAAACCCGGGACAGGGTACGAGCAGTACTTC CASSKPGTGYEQYF
once TRBJ2-6 . TRBV7-2 TGTGCCAGCAGCCCAAAGTTCTCTGGGGCCAACGTCCTGACTTTC CASSPKFSGANVLTF
many TRBJ1-5 . TRBV28 TGTGCCAGCAGTCGATTCAGGGACGGCAATCAGCCCCAGCATTTT CASSRFRDGNQPQHF
many TRBJ1-4 . TRBV10-3 TGTGCCATCAGCCCTGACTCAACTAATGAAAAACTGTTTTTT CAISPDSTNEKLFF
many TRBJ2-7 TRBD2 TRBV28 TGTGCCAGCACCTCCGGGACTCCCGGGAGGGAGCAGTACTTC CASTSGTPGREQYF
once TRBJ2-1 . TRBV30 TGTGCCTGGACTCTGAGCTCAGAGCAGTTCTTC CAWTLSSEQFF
once TRBJ2-2 . TRBV19 TGTGCCAGTAGTATATCGGTGAACGGGGAGCTGTTTTTT CASSISVNGELFF
. TRBJ1-5 . TRBV15 TGTGCCACCAGCAGAGACGGAGGGAGAGGGGAGCCCCAGCATTTT CATSRDGGRGEPQHF
. TRBJ2-5 . TRBV4-2 TGTGCCAGCAGCCAAGAGGGGGTCGACAGGCCTCAAGAGACCCAGTACTTC CASSQEGVDRPQETQYF
. TRBJ1-2 TRBD1 TRBV5-8 TGTGCCAGCAGCTCCCGGGACAGGGAGGGAAAGTATTATGGCTACACCTTC CASSSRDREGKYYGYTF
many TRBJ1-5 . TRBV12-3/TRBV12-4 TGTGCCAGCAGTACGGGACCGTATAGCAATCAGCCCCAGCATTTT CASSTGPYSNQPQHF
. TRBJ2-1 . TRBV20-1 TGCAGTGCTAGCAAGTTTACAAGCTCCTACAATGAGCAGTTCTTC CSASKFTSSYNEQFF
. TRBJ2-2 . TRBV7-9 TGTGCCAGCAGCTTAAATGGGGGCACCGGGGAGCTGTTTTTT CASSLNGGTGELFF
many TRBJ1-1 . TRBV29-1 TGCAGCGTTGCACGTTCGAACACTGAAGCTTTCTTT CSVARSNTEAFF
many TRBJ1-1 . TRBV28 TGTGCCAGCAAAGCCTTTTTCGACACTGAAGCTTTCTTT CASKAFFDTEAFF
. TRBJ2-1 . TRBV12-3/TRBV12-4 TGTGCCAGCAGACGGCTCGGGAATCCCTACAATGAGCAGTTCTTC CASRRLGNPYNEQFF
many TRBJ1-1 . TRBV11-2 TGTGCCAGCAGCTTTATGGAAGGAGGTACTGAAGCTTTCTTT CASSFMEGGTEAFF
few TRBJ2-2 . TRBV9 TGTGCCAGCAGCCTCGGGACTCGGATCACCGGGGAGCTGTTTTTT CASSLGTRITGELFF
. TRBJ2-3 TRBD2 TRBV6-2/TRBV6-3 TGTGCCAGCAGCCCCGGACTAGCAGATACGCAGTATTTT CASSPGLADTQYF
. TRBJ2-3 TRBD1 TRBV2 TGTGCCAGCAGTGAAAGGGGACAGGGGTCTCCTGATACGCAGTATTTT CASSERGQGSPDTQYF
many TRBJ1-2 . TRBV20-1 TGCAGTGCTAGGGGCACGGCCAACTATGGCTACACCTTC CSARGTANYGYTF
. TRBJ1-1 TRBD1 TRBV27 TGTGCCAGCAGTTTCCCCCATGACAGGGGCGACACTGAAGCTTTCTTT CASSFPHDRGDTEAFF
many TRBJ2-7 . TRBV20-1 TGCAGTGCCGAAAGGGACATCTCCTACGAGCAGTACTTC CSAERDISYEQYF
. TRBJ2-3 TRBD2 TRBV7-2 TGTGCCAGCAGCCTCCTTGCGGGGGCAGATACGCAGTATTTT CASSLLAGADTQYF
few TRBJ2-3 TRBD1 TRBV11-3 TGTGCCAGCAGCTCCCTCTCCAGGGGGAAGACAGATACGCAGTATTTT CASSSLSRGKTDTQYF